Presented here are 27 T cell receptor beta chains from one specimen sequenced in a study of cytomegalovirus exposure and HLA in healthy donors (dated by TCRdb to 2016 to 2017). Library generation was performed with the immunoSEQ multiplex PCR assay. For the multiplex PCR, a mixture combining 60 forward primers for TCR Vbeta segments and 13 reverse primers for TCR Jbeta segments was used. TCRdb re-hosts the immuneACCESS table, in-frame sequences only. Its copies lack some clones; in the studies checked, an unresolved V gene accounts for under half of them, and the cause for the rest is not known. Here the sample has approximately 210,000 clones; 82% occur a single time. In total, the top ten clones hold around 6% of the sample. Material: PBMCs. The receptors here all came from a man aged 40-49 years in good health and CMV-seropositive.

The chain recombines TRBV30 with TRBJ2-2; 8 bases line up with TRBD2. Germline V lookup: CDR1 GTSNPN, CDR2 SVGIG (reference sequence). CDR3 length: 14 residues. Germline trimming cut 5 bases from V and 3 bases from J; bases unmatched to any gene: 5. CDR3 nucleotides: TGTGCCTGGGGAGCGGGAGTTGACACCGGGGAGCTGTTTTTT. Protein product: CAWGAGVDTGELFF.

The CDR3 loop is CASSFTGGGSYEQYF. CDR3 coding DNA: TGCGCCAGCAGCTTCACGGGAGGGGGGTCCTACGAGCAGTACTTC. V is TRBV5-1 and J is TRBJ2-7; 8 nucleotides align to TRBD2. Trimming at V came to 2 bases and at J to 1 base, leaving 5 bases not matched to a gene. CDR3 length: 15 amino acids. In germline, CDR1 is SGHRS, CDR2 YFSETQ.

The table lists this clone with a count of one. CDR3: CASSSAGLGETQYF. The CDR3 DNA reads TGTGCCAGCAGCTCGGCGGGACTAGGGGAGACCCAGTACTTC. This rearrangement joins TRBV7-3 to TRBJ2-5; the match to TRBD2 covers 8 bases. The CDR3 is 14 residues long. Germline CDR1 and CDR2: SGHTA and FQGTGA. V lost 4 bases and J lost 5; bases outside the gene matches: 6. Together with reference TRBV7-3 and TRBJ2-5, the CDR3 gives the full variable domain: GAGVSQTPSNKVTEKGKYVELRCDPISGHTALYWYRQSLGQGPEFLIYFQGTGAADDSGLPNDRFFAVRPEGSVSTLKIQRTERGDSAVYLCASSSAGLGETQYFGPGTRLLVL.

V and J are TRBV6-1 and TRBJ2-7; 10 bases line up with TRBD2. Germline CDR1 MNHNS, CDR2 SASEGT. The CDR3 is made up of 19 amino acids. J gave up 4 bases and V 3 bases, and 18 bases lay outside the gene matches. For the CDR3, the DNA is TGTGCCAGCAGTGATCCCTTCAGAATAGCGGGAGGCACTTCATACGAGCAGTACGTC. Its translation is CASSDPFRIAGGTSYEQYV.

The chain uses TRBV7-8 and TRBJ1-2; D is possibly TRBD1 (5 bases). Germline CDR1 is SGHVS and CDR2 is FQNEAQ. The CDR3 runs 16 residues. Trimming left V 5 bases short and J 0 bases short, with 16 bases between. CDR3 residues: CASSPIAGHTNYGYTF. CDR3 nucleotides: TGTGCCAGCAGCCCGATTGCAGGACACACTAACTATGGCTACACCTTC. The whole variable domain, remainder taken from reference TRBV7-8 and TRBJ1-2, is GAGVSQSPRYKVAKRGQDVALRCDPISGHVSLFWYQQALGQGPEFLTYFQNEAQLDKSGLPSDRFFAERPEGSVSTLKIQRTQQEDSAVYLCASSPIAGHTNYGYTFGSGTRLTVV.

In regard to this clone: Other nucleotide sequences in the sample specify the same CDR3. The rearrangement joins TRBV11-3 to TRBJ2-1; TRBD2 aligns across 14 bases. CDR3 length: 16 amino acids. Germline lookup yields CDR1 SGHNT and CDR2 YENEEA. J gave up 4 bases and V 1 base, and 0 bases lay outside the gene matches. CDR3 sequence reads: CASSLGTSGGYNEQFF. Written as DNA, the CDR3 is TGTGCCAGCAGCTTAGGGACTAGCGGGGGGTACAATGAGCAGTTCTTC.

The chain recombines TRBV5-1 with TRBJ1-3; a weak D match, TRBD1 (5 bases). The CDR3 is 14 amino acids. In germline, CDR1 is SGHRS, CDR2 YFSETQ. The V end was cut by 0 bases, the J end by 3 bases, with 7 bases between. Here the CDR3 reads CASSLVGVGNTIYF. The CDR3 DNA follows: TGCGCCAGCAGCTTGGTAGGGGTTGGAAACACCATATATTTT.

The chain carries TRBV27 and TRBJ2-7, with D possibly TRBD1 on 5 matching bases. The CDR3 is 14 amino acids. Trimming left V 9 bases short and J 0 bases short, with 15 bases between. Germline assignment: CDR1 MNHEY and CDR2 SMNVEV (reference sequence). CDR3 residues: CASRQTAVSYEQYF. CDR3 sequence (DNA): TGTGCCAGTAGACAGACTGCCGTCTCCTACGAGCAGTACTTC.

V and J are TRBV27 and TRBJ2-7, with D tentatively TRBD2 (6 bases). Trimming pared 2 bases from V and 2 bases from J, leaving 10 bases between. Germline V lookup: CDR1 MNHEY, CDR2 SMNVEV (reference sequence). The CDR3 totals 14 residues. The CDR3 sequence: CASSLGGGAYEQYF. CDR3 DNA: TGTGCCAGCAGTTTAGGAGGAGGGGCCTACGAGCAGTACTTC.

This chain joins TRBV11-3 and TRBJ2-2; D unresolved. V was cut by 3 bases and J by 5 bases, with 7 bases left in between. The CDR3 is 13 residues long. Germline lookup yields CDR1 SGHNT and CDR2 YENEEA. CDR3 DNA sequence: TGTGCCAGCAGCTTCCCCCGGACCGGGGAGCTGTTTTTT. Protein product: CASSFPRTGELFF.

The table lists this clone with a count of one. The chain is built from TRBV6-1 and TRBJ2-3; D not resolved. The CDR3 runs 16 residues. V was shortened by 4 bases and J by 1 base, with 15 bases between the two germline ends. CDR1 is MNHNS, CDR2 SASEGT, per germline. DNA for the CDR3: TGTGCCAGCAGTGTAACCCCGATCGGAGGCACAGATACGCAGTATTTT. It encodes CASSVTPIGGTDTQYF.

J is TRBJ1-5 and V is TRBV28; tentatively, D is TRBD1 (5 bases). V was pared by 6 bases and J by 5 bases, with 17 bases between. The germline gives CDR1 MDHEN, CDR2 SYDVKM. The CDR3 length is 15 residues. The CDR3 sequence: CASSRQILAYQPQHF. The CDR3 DNA is TGTGCCAGCAGCAGACAGATATTAGCATATCAGCCCCAGCATTTT.

The chain couples TRBV11-3 to TRBJ2-1, with unresolved D. The CDR3 has 11 residues. Trimming took 0 bases from V and 13 from J, leaving 7 bases between them. Germline-derived CDR1 and CDR2 are SGHNT and YENEEA. CDR3: CASSLEVGQFF. CDR3 bases: TGTGCCAGCAGCTTAGAGGTCGGTCAGTTCTTC.

V gene TRBV14 combines with J gene TRBJ2-1, with 8 bases lining up with TRBD2. Unmatched junction bases numbered 10, after V lost 1 base and J lost 14 bases. The CDR3 runs to 14 residues. The V gene's germline CDR1 is SGHDN and CDR2 FVKESK. As DNA, the CDR3 is TGTGCCAGCAGCCAAGTAATGACGGGAGGGCCAAAGTTCTTC. Translation gives CASSQVMTGGPKFF.

This clone was seen more than once but under ten times. The CDR3 sequence: CASTGRVRYGYTF. The CDR3 bases are TGCGCCAGCACCGGCAGGGTTCGCTATGGCTACACCTTC. The rearrangement uses TRBV10-1 and TRBJ1-2, with a weak D call TRBD1 (5 bases). The CDR3 covers 13 residues. Deletions cut 7 bases from V and 4 bases from J, with 13 bases between. CDR1 and CDR2 from the germline V gene are WNHNN and SYGVQD (reference sequence).

V is TRBV11-2 and J is TRBJ2-1; TRBD1 agrees at 7 bases. This CDR3 has 16 amino acids. CDR1 SGHAT and CDR2 FQNNGV come from the germline V gene. Trimming cost V 3 bases and J 2 bases; bases outside gene matches: 7. CDR3 DNA sequence: TGTGCCAGCAGCTTTTTAACCGGGACAGCCTACAATGAGCAGTTCTTC. Its protein product is CASSFLTGTAYNEQFF.

This clone was seen once. The V call is TRBV19, the J call TRBJ1-4; TRBD1 is a possible D gene (6 bases). V lost 7 bases, J lost 6 bases, and 18 bases lay in between. Germline assignment: CDR1 LNHDA and CDR2 SQIVND (reference sequence). The CDR3 consists of 15 residues. The DNA for the CDR3 is TGTGCCAGTATAGACCGTGGGGCAGGGGATGAAAAACTGTTTTTT. Amino acids: CASIDRGAGDEKLFF.

The table lists this clone with a few counts. The chain carries TRBV18 and TRBJ2-5, with D possibly TRBD1 on 5 matching bases. The CDR3 is 13 amino acids. Germline V CDR1 and CDR2: KGHSH, LQKENI. Trimming removed 6 bases from V and 3 bases from J, with 11 bases in between. CDR3 DNA: TGTGCCAGCTCCAGGGCCCTAAAAGAGACCCAGTACTTC. Amino acid sequence: CASSRALKETQYF.

The chain employs TRBV19 and TRBJ1-2; a possible D gene is TRBD1 (6 bases). The length of the CDR3 is 16 residues. The V and J ends lost 0 bases and 5 bases respectively, with 16 bases between them. From germline, CDR1 is LNHDA and CDR2 SQIVND (reference sequence). The CDR3 region is CASSIDHRESLYGYTF. DNA of the CDR3: TGTGCCAGTAGTATAGATCACAGGGAATCACTTTATGGCTACACCTTC.

This chain uses TRBV2 with TRBJ1-2, with a tentative D call TRBD1 (6 bases). The CDR3 is made up of 13 amino acids. V was shortened by 9 bases and J by 0 bases, with 11 bases between the two germline ends. Germline V gene sequence: CDR1 SNHLY, CDR2 FYNNEI. The CDR3 sequence is CASHRAANYGYTF. In DNA, the CDR3 is TGTGCCAGTCACAGGGCGGCTAACTATGGCTACACCTTC.

V and J are TRBV19 and TRBJ1-1; D is unclear. Trimming took off 5 bases at V and 5 bases at J, with 9 bases between the two ends. CDR1 and CDR2 from the germline V gene are LNHDA and SQIVND (reference sequence). This CDR3 spans 12 amino acids. CDR3 nucleotides: TGTGCCAGTAGTCCCTCGGAGACTGAAGCTTTCTTT. Amino acid sequence: CASSPSETEAFF.

This chain joins TRBV27 and TRBJ2-7, with 7 bases aligning to TRBD2. CDR3 length: 15 residues. The germline V gene has CDR1 MNHEY and CDR2 SMNVEV (reference sequence). V lost 4 bases, J lost 4 bases, and 10 bases stayed unmatched. The CDR3 sequence is CASSYGGGPGYEQYF. The CDR3 DNA sequence: TGTGCCAGCAGTTACGGGGGAGGGCCGGGGTACGAGCAGTACTTC.

The chain combines TRBV6-6 with TRBJ1-2; 7 bases are shared with TRBD1. CDR1 MNHNY and CDR2 SVGAGI come from the germline V gene (reference sequence). Trimming at V came to 7 bases and at J to 4 bases, leaving 9 bases not matched to a gene. The CDR3 sequence is 14 residues long. CDR3 sequence reads: CASTTRDSLYGYTF. The CDR3 nucleotides read TGTGCCAGCACAACCCGGGACAGTCTCTATGGCTACACCTTC.

J is TRBJ2-5 and V is TRBV6-1; weak D call: TRBD1 (7 bases). V gave up 5 bases and J gave up 5 bases, with 12 bases separating them. Per germline, CDR1 MNHNS and CDR2 SASEGT. The CDR3 loop spans 13 amino acids. CDR3 in amino acids: CASSSGGFETQYF. The DNA for the CDR3 is TGTGCCAGCAGTTCAGGGGGGTTTGAGACCCAGTACTTC.

The chain recombines TRBV5-1 with TRBJ2-3; D gene uncertain. Trimming left V 0 bases short and J 1 base short, with 3 bases between. Germline-derived CDR1 and CDR2 are SGHRS and YFSETQ. CDR3 length: 13 residues. DNA for the CDR3: TGCGCCAGCAGCTTGGTCGGCACAGATACGCAGTATTTT. Encoded protein: CASSLVGTDTQYF. The whole variable domain, filled in from reference TRBV5-1 and TRBJ2-3, reads KAGVTQTPRYLIKTRGQQVTLSCSPISGHRSVSWYQQTPGQGLQFLFEYFSETQRNKGNFPGRFSGRQFSNSRSEMNVSTLELGDSALYLCASSLVGTDTQYFGPGTRLTVL.

This chain connects TRBV11-2 to TRBJ2-2, with a possible D match to TRBD2 (6 bases). This CDR3 comprises 17 residues. V dropped 5 bases and J dropped 0 bases, with 16 bases sitting between them. CDR1 is SGHAT and CDR2 is FQNNGV in the germline V gene. CDR3: CASSDTTGGTNTGELFF. The CDR3 DNA is TGTGCCAGCAGCGACACCACGGGCGGGACGAACACCGGGGAGCTGTTTTTT.

This clone occurred a few times. The CDR3: CASSQMEYYGYTF. CDR3 in DNA: TGCGCCAGCAGCCAGATGGAGTACTATGGCTACACCTTC. The chain links TRBV4-1 to TRBJ1-2, with unresolved D. This CDR3 spans 13 amino acids. Per the germline V gene, CDR1 is MGHRA and CDR2 is YSYEKL. V was cut by 3 bases and J by 3 bases, with 8 bases left in between.